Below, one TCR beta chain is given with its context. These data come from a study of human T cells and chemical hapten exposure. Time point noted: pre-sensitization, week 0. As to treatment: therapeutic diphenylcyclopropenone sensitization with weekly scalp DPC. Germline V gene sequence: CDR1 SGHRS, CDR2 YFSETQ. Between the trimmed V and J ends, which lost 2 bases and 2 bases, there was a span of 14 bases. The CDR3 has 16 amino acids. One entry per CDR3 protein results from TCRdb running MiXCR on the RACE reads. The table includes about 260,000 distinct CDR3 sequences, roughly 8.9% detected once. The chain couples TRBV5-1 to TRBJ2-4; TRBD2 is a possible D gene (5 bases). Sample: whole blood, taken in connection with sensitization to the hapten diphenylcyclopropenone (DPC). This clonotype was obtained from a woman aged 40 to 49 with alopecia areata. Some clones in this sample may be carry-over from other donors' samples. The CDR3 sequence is CASSFKRVVTKNIQYF. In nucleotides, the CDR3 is TGCGCCAGCAGCTTTAAGAGGGTGGTGACCAAAAACATTCAGTACTTC.